This TCR beta chain came from a study of PD-L1 blockade in urothelial cancer (dated by TCRdb to the late 2010s). In terms of the full investigation: Therapy was started around 2014 for all patients, and atezolizumab 1,200 mg was administered intravenously every 3 weeks. About 90% of the 29 patients were identified as males with urothelial cancer of bladder origin, and a prior smoking history was reported by 18 of 29 patients. Patients had an ECOG performance status of 0 or 1 and had received between 0 and 3 prior chemotherapy regimens. Blood samples were analyzed at two time points: 3 weeks after treatment start (second dose) and 6 weeks after treatment start. Blood samples gave a median of about 150,000 T cells and roughly 83,000 unique TCRs, with a median clonality of 0.080. An exploratory multi-omic analysis was conducted of the somatic, immune and clinical correlates of response to PD-L1 blockade with atezolizumab in urothelial cancer. TCR sequencing covered pretreatment tumor samples and matched, serially collected peripheral blood taken before and after atezolizumab treatment. Durable clinical benefit was defined as progression-free survival longer than 6 months, and TCR features were also tested against progression-free and overall survival. In the same patients, whole exome sequencing and RNA sequencing of pretreatment tumors were performed in addition to TCR sequencing. About 10 patients achieved durable clinical benefit and 15 to 20 did not. Pretreatment blood TCR-seq was available for about 30 patients, at least one posttreatment blood collection was obtained for about 25 patients, and tumor TCR-seq was available for about 25 patients. What the authors observed across the whole study: Patients with durable benefit showed greater expansion of tumor-associated TCR clones in peripheral blood 3 weeks after starting treatment (n of about 20, p = 0.022). Improved progression-free and overall survival was associated with having pretreatment peripheral blood TCR clonality below the median. Small sample size (n of about 30) and many exploratory analyses mean the results are intended to be hypothesis-generating.

To estimate absolute template abundance from read counts, synthetic TCR analog templates were spiked into each PCR. Using the immunoSEQ assay, TCRbeta CDR3 regions were amplified from genomic DNA with bias-controlled V and J gene primers. Rearranged TCRbeta segments were sequenced at approximately 20X coverage. As for the authors' bioinformatics: Sequencing errors were corrected by clustering, and CDR3s were annotated against IMGT so that V, D and J genes could be assigned. Downstream analyses used only productive TCRbeta rearrangements and left out out-of-frame or stop-codon sequences. Clonality was calculated as one minus the Shannon entropy normalized by the log of the number of unique productive sequences. Clones differing between time points or between blood and tumor were identified using Fisher's exact test with Benjamini-Hochberg correction, with an adjusted p below 0.01 applied as the threshold. TCRdb's version of the immuneACCESS table is confined to in-frame rearrangements and falls short of the full clone set. An unresolved V gene accounts for under half of the shortfall where checked; the remainder is of unknown origin. V and J calls and clone size follow that table, whereas D and trimming were derived from the DNA. The sample table contains about 45,000 clones; only one count was recorded for more than 75% of them. The ten largest account for approximately 13% of the sample.

As concerns this clone: Its antigen is not yet known. It has no much larger one-base neighbor in the sample; base qualities were not kept.

Reading the label with the study, this specimen's time point is: peripheral blood 6 weeks after treatment start. The cohort included about 29 patients with locally advanced or metastatic urothelial carcinoma who were treated at Memorial Sloan Kettering on a trial protocol. Peripheral blood mononuclear cells were collected pretreatment and during treatment, at between 1 and 8 total time points per patient. The Qiagen DNeasy Blood extraction kit was used to purify genomic DNA from total PBMCs and tumor samples. Collected pretreatment and during treatment, PBMCs were isolated and stored as previously described. V loses 6 bases, J loses 9 bases, and the germline ends lie 18 bases apart. The germline V gene yields SNHLY for CDR1 and FYNNEI for CDR2. The CDR3, from cysteine to phenylalanine, totals 15 residues. Solely the CDR3 DNA is kept, with 45 bases framed from the first base.

This material consisted of PBMCs, taken around atezolizumab (anti-PD-L1) treatment. In this chain, TRBV2 is recombined with TRBJ1-6, and the D gene may be TRBD1, 5 bases matching. The TCR sequence derives from a man aged 55 to 70 with urothelial cancer. The nucleotide sequence reads as follows: TGTGCCAGCAGCGAACAGAAGGGGTCGGGTTCACCCCTCCACTTT. Its coded protein is CASSEQKGSGSPLHF.